One sample yielded the 22 T cell receptor beta chains listed below, sequenced in a study of lung T cells in sarcoidosis with Löfgren's syndrome. One entry per CDR3 protein, called by TCRdb with MiXCR from the reads. The repertoire consists of roughly 63,000 distinct CDR3 sequences, with 21% occurring once and the leading ten covering about 2.3%. Sequencing input: CD4+ T cells from PBMCs. These receptors were obtained from a human donor with sarcoidosis (Löfgren's syndrome or another form), or a control subject (not recorded which).

The rearrangement links TRBV3-1 to TRBJ2-6, with a tentative D call TRBD1 (5 bases). CDR1 and CDR2 (germline): LGHDT, YNNKEL (reference sequence). The V end was cut by 3 bases, the J end by 0 bases, with 12 bases between. This CDR3 has 17 amino acids. CDR3 DNA: TGTGCCAGCAGCCATTTCACAGGTATCTCTGGGGCCAACGTCCTGACTTTC. It codes for CASSHFTGISGANVLTF.

Points on this clonotype: A much larger clone lies one base from this, so it may be a read error. The gene calls are TRBV6-2 or TRBV6-3 and TRBJ1-5; D perhaps matches TRBD1 (5 bases). Germline CDR1 reads MNHEY; CDR2 reads SVGEGT. The CDR3 sequence is 14 residues long. CDR3 protein: CATSGQGGNQPQHF. The CDR3 DNA reads as TGTGCCACCAGTGGGCAGGGCGGCAATCAGCCCCAGCATTTT.

A few counts support this clonotype. The rearrangement uses TRBV5-4 and TRBJ1-4; tentative D call: TRBD1 (5 bases). The CDR3 spans 15 residues. Germline V gives CDR1 SGHNT, CDR2 YYREEE (reference sequence). Between the trimmed V and J ends, which lost 1 base and 4 bases, there was a span of 11 bases. CDR3 in amino acids: CASSLRGPVNEKLFF. CDR3 in DNA: TGTGCCAGCAGCTTGAGGGGACCGGTTAATGAAAAACTGTTTTTT.

This clonotype was picked up many times. The chain uses TRBV3-1 and TRBJ2-1, with 7 positions matching TRBD2. Unmatched junction bases numbered 17, after V lost 0 bases and J lost 0 bases. The CDR3 has 21 amino acids. Germline loops: CDR1 LGHDT, CDR2 YNNKEL (reference sequence). The CDR3 region has the DNA TGTGCCAGCAGCCAAGAGCCGAGCGGGGTAGTCAGTAAGCCCTCCTACAATGAGCAGTTCTTC. This gives the protein CASSQEPSGVVSKPSYNEQFF.

This clonotype showed up many times. The chain combines TRBV6-6 with TRBJ1-4; perhaps TRBD1 as D (5 bases). The CDR3 has 14 residues. CDR1 is MNHNY and CDR2 is SVGAGI in the germline V gene (reference sequence). The V and J ends lost 2 bases and 3 bases respectively, with 7 bases between them. The CDR3, as DNA: TGTGCCAGCAGTTACCGGGGGTCTAATGAAAAACTGTTTTTT. It specifies CASSYRGSNEKLFF.

This clonotype was counted ten times or more. This chain's CDR3 is CSARAQYNEQFF. The CDR3 DNA reads as TGCAGTGCTAGAGCCCAATACAATGAGCAGTTCTTC. The chain carries TRBV20-1 and TRBJ2-1; no clear D gene. This CDR3 has 12 amino acids. The germline V gene encodes CDR1 DFQATT and CDR2 SNEGSKA (reference sequence). V lost 1 base to trimming and J lost 4 bases, with 5 bases between them.

This clonotype has at least ten counts. J is TRBJ1-2 and V is TRBV20-1, with D unresolved. Looked up from germline, CDR1 is DFQATT and CDR2 is SNEGSKA (reference sequence). CDR3 length: 14 residues. V gave up 0 bases and J gave up 2 bases, with 10 bases separating them. CDR3 nucleotide sequence: TGCAGTGCTAGAGACACCCAAACCAACTATGGCTACACCTTC. Translating it yields CSARDTQTNYGYTF.

There are a few counts of this clonotype. This chain joins TRBV5-4 and TRBJ2-7; D gene ambiguous. V lost 2 bases, J lost 0 bases, and 12 bases lay in between. Germline CDR1 and CDR2: SGHNT and YYREEE (reference sequence). The CDR3 loop spans 15 amino acids. This chain's CDR3 is CASSFGQTSSYEQYV. CDR3 nucleotides: TGTGCCAGCAGCTTTGGGCAGACGAGCTCCTACGAGCAGTACGTC.

The chain joins TRBV7-2 to TRBJ2-1; 10 bases map to TRBD1. The CDR3 spans 13 residues. V shed 5 bases, J shed 10 bases, and the junction held 5 bases outside the gene matches. From germline, CDR1 is SGHTA and CDR2 FQGNSA. The CDR3 DNA reads TGTGCCAGCAGCCAAGACAGGGGGCGCGAGCAGTTCTTC. This codes for CASSQDRGREQFF.

This clonotype was picked up a small number of times. J is TRBJ2-3 and V is TRBV18; D may be TRBD1 (6 bases). V lost 3 bases, J lost 5 bases, and 18 bases lay in between. Per germline, CDR1 KGHSH and CDR2 LQKENI. The CDR3 length is 16 residues. The CDR3 nucleotides are TGTGCCAGCTCACCTTACCGGGACAAGGTGGGAGATACGCAGTATTTT. Encoded protein: CASSPYRDKVGDTQYF. Combining the CDR3 with reference TRBV18 and TRBJ2-3 gives the whole variable domain NAGVMQNPRHLVRRRGQEARLRCSPMKGHSHVYWYRQLPEEGLKFMVYLQKENIIDESGMPKERFSAEFPKEGPSILRIQQVVRGDSAAYFCASSPYRDKVGDTQYFGPGTRLTVL.

This clonotype occurred a few times. This chain links TRBV12-3 or TRBV12-4 with TRBJ2-1; 7 bases are a match to TRBD2. The CDR3 spans 14 residues. Trimming took 2 bases from V and 6 from J; bases not matched to a gene: 4. This CDR3 is CASSLQLAANEQFF. CDR3 DNA sequence: TGTGCCAGCAGTTTACAGCTAGCGGCCAATGAGCAGTTCTTC.

The chain has TRBV7-9 and TRBJ1-2, with a possible D match to TRBD1 (5 bases). Trimming pared 5 bases from V and 2 bases from J, leaving 9 bases between. The CDR3 extends over 13 amino acids. The germline gives CDR1 SEHNR, CDR2 FQNEAQ (reference sequence). CDR3 protein: CASSPRTNYGYTF. CDR3 DNA sequence: TGTGCCAGCAGCCCGAGGACAAACTATGGCTACACCTTC.

In its sample, this clonotype was seen many times. The rearrangement joins TRBV6-1 to TRBJ1-2; 10 bases fit TRBD1. Germline assignment: CDR1 MNHNS and CDR2 SASEGT. There are 14 residues in the CDR3. V lost 6 bases to trimming and J lost 5 bases; unmatched junction nucleotides: 6. CDR3 in DNA: TGTGCCAGCAGGGACGGGACAGGGGTTTATGGCTACACCTTC. Translation: CASRDGTGVYGYTF.

Remarks on this clonotype: With a much larger clone just one base away, this may be a read error. V usage is TRBV24-1 and J usage is TRBJ2-1; 7 bases fit TRBD2. This CDR3 is built from 16 residues. The germline V gene encodes CDR1 KGHDR and CDR2 SFDVKD. In nucleotides, the CDR3 is TGTGCCACCAGTGATCCGGCAGGGAGGGCCTACAATGAGCAGCTCTTC. It specifies CATSDPAGRAYNEQLF.

This clonotype has just a few counts. This sequence joins TRBV19 and TRBJ2-1; tentative D call: TRBD1 (6 bases). Between the trimmed V and J ends, which lost 4 bases and 4 bases, there was a span of 20 bases. The CDR3 consists of 17 residues. Germline values: CDR1 LNHDA, CDR2 SQIVND (reference sequence). The CDR3 coding sequence is TGTGCCAGTAGTAGGGTTTGGACAGCCTCGGCGTACAATGAGCAGTTCTTC. Amino acid sequence: CASSRVWTASAYNEQFF. Full variable domain (remainder filled in from reference TRBV19 and TRBJ2-1): DGGITQSPKYLFRKEGQNVTLSCEQNLNHDAMYWYRQDPGQGLRLIYYSQIVNDFQKGDIAEGYSVSREKKESFPLTVTSAQKNPTAFYLCASSRVWTASAYNEQFFGPGTRLTVL.

This clonotype came up many times. The V gene is TRBV6-2 or TRBV6-3, the J gene TRBJ2-3; 13 nucleotides match TRBD2. The length of the CDR3 is 17 residues. The germline V gene has CDR1 MNHEY and CDR2 SVGEGT. V gave up 6 bases and J gave up 6 bases; unmatched junction bases: 12. The CDR3: CASRRTSGSPGGDTQYF. The CDR3 DNA is TGTGCCAGCAGGCGGACTAGCGGGAGTCCGGGGGGCGATACGCAGTATTTT.

This clonotype was seen more than once but under ten times. The rearrangement links TRBV4-1 to TRBJ2-3, with D perhaps TRBD2 (6 bases). CDR1 and CDR2 from the germline V gene are MGHRA and YSYEKL. V dropped 2 bases and J dropped 2 bases, with 14 bases sitting between them. The CDR3 covers 16 residues. For the CDR3, the DNA is TGCGCCAGCAGCCAATCTTTGGAGGGATCCACAGATACGCAGTATTTT. The encoded protein is CASSQSLEGSTDTQYF.

The sample holds many counts of this clonotype. This chain connects TRBV28 to TRBJ1-2, with D unresolved. The CDR3 contains 14 residues. Germline CDR1 is MDHEN and CDR2 is SYDVKM. Trimming shortened V by 4 bases and J by 3 bases, and 12 bases separated the two germline ends. DNA of the CDR3: TGTGCCAGCAGTTCGGGCGGCGACCACTATGGCTACACCTTC. It specifies CASSSGGDHYGYTF.

This chain links TRBV29-1 with TRBJ1-1; 7 bases agree with TRBD1. The trim removed 3 bases at V and 1 base at J, leaving 2 bases unmatched. CDR3 length equals 13 residues. Germline loops: CDR1 SQVTM, CDR2 ANQGSEA. CDR3 sequence reads: CSVEGQTNTEAFF. The CDR3 bases are TGCAGCGTTGAGGGACAGACGAACACTGAAGCTTTCTTT.

This clonotype was seen at least ten times. The CDR3 region is CASSEEVQPQHF. The CDR3 nucleotides are TGTGCCAGCAGTGAAGAGGTTCAGCCCCAGCATTTT. The genes are TRBV2 and TRBJ1-5; the D is unclear. Germline V CDR1 and CDR2: SNHLY, FYNNEI. The CDR3 contains 12 residues. V lost 1 base and J lost 6, with 4 bases in between.

With regard to this clonotype: Possible read error: a much larger clone is one base away. The J gene is TRBJ2-4, the V gene TRBV28; TRBD1 matches at 7 bases. CDR1 is MDHEN and CDR2 is SYDVKM in the germline V gene. The CDR3 has 16 residues. CDR3: CAGSSRGTVAKNIQYF. In DNA, the CDR3 is TGTGCCGGCAGTTCGCGTGGGACAGTAGCCAAAAACATTCAGTACTTC.

This clonotype was seen ten or more times. The rearrangement joins TRBV20-1 to TRBJ1-6; D may be TRBD1 (5 bases). Trimming took 2 bases from V and 7 from J, leaving 18 bases between them. The length of the CDR3 is 16 residues. The germline CDR1 and CDR2 sequences are DFQATT and SNEGSKA (reference sequence). The CDR3 bases are TGCAGTGCTAGACCCAAGTACGGGGCTCTAAATTCACCCCTCCACTTT. Translation gives CSARPKYGALNSPLHF.